This T cell receptor beta chain came from a study of blood T cell repertoires in COVID-19. Study-level background: Donors in the United States, Italy and Spain gave samples during acute or convalescent COVID-19.

The V end was cut by 6 bases, the J end by 0 bases, with 11 bases between. The CDR3 is made up of 14 amino acids. In germline, CDR1 is SNHLY, CDR2 FYNNEI. Under the authors' procedure: Nucleated cell counts were estimated from reference gene primer amplification. Only in-frame clones appear in the TCRdb table, and some are missing; sequencing was by immunoSEQ multiplex PCR. The V and J calls and clone size come from that table; D and trimming were worked out from the DNA. The sample carries 150,000 to 200,000 clones, roughly three quarters recorded once. Individuals drawn from approximately 22 US areas were about 18 to 95 years old.

The origin of this receptor is a woman aged 45 to 65 with acute COVID-19. Input material: PBMCs or T cells enriched from blood (not recorded which). The chain carries TRBV2 and TRBJ1-1; D uncertain. The CDR3 spells CASRIDIMNTEAFF. The CDR3 DNA reads TGTGCCAGCAGGATAGACATAATGAACACTGAAGCTTTCTTT.